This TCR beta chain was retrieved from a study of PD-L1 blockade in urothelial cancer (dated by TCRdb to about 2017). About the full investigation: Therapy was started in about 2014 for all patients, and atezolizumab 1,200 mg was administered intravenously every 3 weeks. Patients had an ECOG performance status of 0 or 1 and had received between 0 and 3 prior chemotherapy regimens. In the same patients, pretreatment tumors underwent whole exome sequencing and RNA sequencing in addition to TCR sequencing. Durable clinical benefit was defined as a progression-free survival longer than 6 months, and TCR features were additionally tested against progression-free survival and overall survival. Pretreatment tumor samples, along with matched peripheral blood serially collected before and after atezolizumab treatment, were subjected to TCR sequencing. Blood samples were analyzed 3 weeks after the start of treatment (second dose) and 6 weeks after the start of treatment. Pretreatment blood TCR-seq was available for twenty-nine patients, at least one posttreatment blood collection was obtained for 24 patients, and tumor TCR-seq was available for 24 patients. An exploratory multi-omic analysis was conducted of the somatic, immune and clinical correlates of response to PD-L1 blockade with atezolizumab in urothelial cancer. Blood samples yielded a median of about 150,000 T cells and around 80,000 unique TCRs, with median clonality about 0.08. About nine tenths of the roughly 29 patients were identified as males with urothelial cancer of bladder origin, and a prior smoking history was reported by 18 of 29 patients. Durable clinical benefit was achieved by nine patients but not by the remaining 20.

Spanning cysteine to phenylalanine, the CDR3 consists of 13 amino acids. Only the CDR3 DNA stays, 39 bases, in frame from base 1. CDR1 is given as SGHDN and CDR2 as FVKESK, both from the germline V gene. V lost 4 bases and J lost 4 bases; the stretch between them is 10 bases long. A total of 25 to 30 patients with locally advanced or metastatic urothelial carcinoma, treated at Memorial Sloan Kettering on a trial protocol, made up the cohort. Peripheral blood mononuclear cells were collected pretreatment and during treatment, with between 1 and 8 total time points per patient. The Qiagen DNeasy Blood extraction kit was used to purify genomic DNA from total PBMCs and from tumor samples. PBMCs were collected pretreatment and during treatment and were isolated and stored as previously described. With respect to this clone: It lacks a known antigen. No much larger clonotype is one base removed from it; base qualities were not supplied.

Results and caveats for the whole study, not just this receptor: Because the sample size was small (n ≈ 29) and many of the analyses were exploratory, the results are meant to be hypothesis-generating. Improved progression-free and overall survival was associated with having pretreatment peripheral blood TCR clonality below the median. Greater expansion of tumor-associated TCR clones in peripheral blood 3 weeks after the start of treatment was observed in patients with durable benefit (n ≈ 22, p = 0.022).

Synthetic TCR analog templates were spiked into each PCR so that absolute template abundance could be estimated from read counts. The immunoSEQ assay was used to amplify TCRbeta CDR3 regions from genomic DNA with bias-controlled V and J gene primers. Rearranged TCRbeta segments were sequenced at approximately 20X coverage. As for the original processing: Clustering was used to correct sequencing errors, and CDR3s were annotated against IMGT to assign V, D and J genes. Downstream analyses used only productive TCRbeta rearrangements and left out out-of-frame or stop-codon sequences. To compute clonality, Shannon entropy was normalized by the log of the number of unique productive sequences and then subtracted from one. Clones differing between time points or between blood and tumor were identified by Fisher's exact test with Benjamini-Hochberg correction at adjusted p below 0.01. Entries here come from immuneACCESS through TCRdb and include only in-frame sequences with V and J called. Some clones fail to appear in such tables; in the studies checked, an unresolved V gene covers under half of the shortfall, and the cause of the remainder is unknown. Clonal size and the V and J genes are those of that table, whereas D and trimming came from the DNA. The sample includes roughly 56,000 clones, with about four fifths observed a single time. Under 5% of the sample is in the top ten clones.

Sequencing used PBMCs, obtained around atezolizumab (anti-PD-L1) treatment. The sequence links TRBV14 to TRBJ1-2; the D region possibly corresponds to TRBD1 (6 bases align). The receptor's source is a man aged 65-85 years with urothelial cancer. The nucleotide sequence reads TGTGCCAGCAGCCCTACAGGGACCTATGGCTACACCTTC. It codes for CASSPTGTYGYTF.